Included here is one TCR beta chain sequence, with context. Its matching antigen is unknown. The germline V gene has CDR1 MGHDK and CDR2 SYGVNS. V gave up 1 base and J gave up 7 bases, with 16 bases separating them. CDR3 size: 15 residues. Clones were sequenced by immunoSEQ multiplex PCR, and TCRdb holds only the in-frame ones, with some missing. The sample includes a few million clones, approximately 94% seen only once; the top ten take roughly 0.13%. Division of CD4+ cells produced a CD45RA+ naive subset and a CD45RA-negative memory subset. The sample is drawn from a study of shared clonotypes between healthy human individuals. The study's findings and limits: Non-shared clonotypes had lower generation probabilities than those shared by all four donors. Sample collection involved blood only; tissue repertoires are likely different. Among the subsets, naive ones generally showed larger estimated richness than memory ones.

The TCR comes from a man aged 18 to 29 in good health. This chain uses TRBV25-1 with TRBJ1-2; D is unclear. Sequenced input: naive CD4+ T cells sorted from blood. The subset here: CD45RA+ positively selected. The CDR3 region is CASSELDADYAGYTF. The CDR3 DNA sequence: TGTGCCAGCAGTGAATTGGACGCCGACTATGCTGGCTACACCTTC.